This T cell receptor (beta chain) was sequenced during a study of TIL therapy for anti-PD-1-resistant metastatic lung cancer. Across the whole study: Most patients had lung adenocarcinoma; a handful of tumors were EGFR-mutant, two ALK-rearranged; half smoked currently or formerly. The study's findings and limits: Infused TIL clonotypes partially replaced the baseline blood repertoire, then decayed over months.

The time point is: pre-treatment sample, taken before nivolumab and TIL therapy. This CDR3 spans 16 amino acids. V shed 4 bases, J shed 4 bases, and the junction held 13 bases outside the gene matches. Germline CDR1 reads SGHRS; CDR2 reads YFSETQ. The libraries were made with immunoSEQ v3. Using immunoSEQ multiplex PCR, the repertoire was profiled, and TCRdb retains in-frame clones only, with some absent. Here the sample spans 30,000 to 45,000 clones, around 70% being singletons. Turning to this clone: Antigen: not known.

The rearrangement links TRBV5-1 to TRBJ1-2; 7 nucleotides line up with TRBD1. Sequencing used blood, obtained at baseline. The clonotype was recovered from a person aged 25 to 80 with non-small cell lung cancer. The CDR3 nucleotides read TGCGCCAGCAGCCCCCCCTCACAGGGGCCGGCCTATGGCTACACCTTC. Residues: CASSPPSQGPAYGYTF.